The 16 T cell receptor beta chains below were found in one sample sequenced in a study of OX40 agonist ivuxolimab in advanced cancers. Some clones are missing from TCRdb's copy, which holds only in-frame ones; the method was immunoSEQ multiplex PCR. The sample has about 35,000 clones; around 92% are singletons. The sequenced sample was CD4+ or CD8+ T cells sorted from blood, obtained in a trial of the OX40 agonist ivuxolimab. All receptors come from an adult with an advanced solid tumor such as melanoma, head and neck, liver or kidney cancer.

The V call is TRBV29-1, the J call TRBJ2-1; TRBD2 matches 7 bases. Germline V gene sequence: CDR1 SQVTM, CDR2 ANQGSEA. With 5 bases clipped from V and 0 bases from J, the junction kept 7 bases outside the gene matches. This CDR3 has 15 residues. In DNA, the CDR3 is TGCAGCGTTCTTCTAGCGGAGTCCTCCTACAATGAGCAGTTCTTC. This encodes CSVLLAESSYNEQFF.

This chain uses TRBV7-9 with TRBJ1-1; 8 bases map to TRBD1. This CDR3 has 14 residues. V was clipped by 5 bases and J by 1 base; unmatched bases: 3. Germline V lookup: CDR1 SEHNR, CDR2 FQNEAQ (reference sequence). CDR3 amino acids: CASSPDRGNTEAFF. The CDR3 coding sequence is TGTGCCAGCAGCCCCGACAGGGGGAACACTGAAGCTTTCTTT.

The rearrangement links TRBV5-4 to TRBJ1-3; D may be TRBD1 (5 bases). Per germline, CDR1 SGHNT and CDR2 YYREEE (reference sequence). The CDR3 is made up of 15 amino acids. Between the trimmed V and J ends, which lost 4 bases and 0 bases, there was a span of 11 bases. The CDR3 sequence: CASSKWGYSGNTIYF. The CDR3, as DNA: TGTGCCAGCAGCAAGTGGGGGTACTCTGGAAACACCATATATTTT.

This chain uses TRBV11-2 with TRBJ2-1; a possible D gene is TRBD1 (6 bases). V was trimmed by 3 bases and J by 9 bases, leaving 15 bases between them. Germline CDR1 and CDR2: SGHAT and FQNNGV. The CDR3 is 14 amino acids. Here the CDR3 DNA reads TGTGCCAGCAGCTTTGTCCGGGACAACGCTGAGCAGTTCTTC. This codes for CASSFVRDNAEQFF.

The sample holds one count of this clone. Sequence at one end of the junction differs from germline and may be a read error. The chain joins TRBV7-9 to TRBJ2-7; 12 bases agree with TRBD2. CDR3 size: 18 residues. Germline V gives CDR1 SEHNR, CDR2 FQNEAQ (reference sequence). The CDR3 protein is CAGSSTGLAGLVVYEQYF. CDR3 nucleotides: TGTGCCGGCAGCTCCACCGGACTAGCGGGACTCGTTGTCTACGAGCAGTACTTC. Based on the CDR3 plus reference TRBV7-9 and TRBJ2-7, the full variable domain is DTGVSQNPRHKITKRGQNVTFRCDPISEHNRLYWYRQTLGQGPEFLTYFQNEAQLEKSRLLSDRFSAERPKGSFSTLEIQRTEQGDSAMYLCAGSSTGLAGLVVYEQYFGPGTRLTVT.

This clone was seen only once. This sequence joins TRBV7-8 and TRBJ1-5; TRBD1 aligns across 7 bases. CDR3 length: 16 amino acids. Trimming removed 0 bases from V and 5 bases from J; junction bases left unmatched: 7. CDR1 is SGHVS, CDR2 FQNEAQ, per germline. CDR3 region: CASSLAPGGFYQPQHF. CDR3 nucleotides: TGTGCCAGCAGCTTAGCCCCAGGGGGGTTTTATCAGCCCCAGCATTTT.

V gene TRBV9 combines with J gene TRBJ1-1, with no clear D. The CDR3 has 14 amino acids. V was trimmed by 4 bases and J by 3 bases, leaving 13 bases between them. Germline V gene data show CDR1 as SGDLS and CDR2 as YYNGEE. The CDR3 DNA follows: TGTGCCAGCAGCCGGTACCTCGCGGACACTGAAGCTTTCTTT. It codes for CASSRYLADTEAFF.

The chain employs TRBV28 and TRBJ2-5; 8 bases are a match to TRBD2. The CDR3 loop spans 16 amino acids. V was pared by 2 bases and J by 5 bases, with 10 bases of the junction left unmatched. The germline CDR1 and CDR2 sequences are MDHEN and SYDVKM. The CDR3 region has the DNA TGTGCCAGCAGTTTAAGTCCGGGGGGGTTTCTCGAGACCCAGTACTTC. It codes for CASSLSPGGFLETQYF.

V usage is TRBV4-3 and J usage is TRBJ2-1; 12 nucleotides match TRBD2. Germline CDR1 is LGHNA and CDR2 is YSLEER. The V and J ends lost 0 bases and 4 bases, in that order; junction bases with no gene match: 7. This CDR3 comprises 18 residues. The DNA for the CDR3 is TGCGCCAGCAGCCAAGATATGCTAGCGGGAGGGGGTTACAATGAGCAGTTCTTC. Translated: CASSQDMLAGGGYNEQFF.

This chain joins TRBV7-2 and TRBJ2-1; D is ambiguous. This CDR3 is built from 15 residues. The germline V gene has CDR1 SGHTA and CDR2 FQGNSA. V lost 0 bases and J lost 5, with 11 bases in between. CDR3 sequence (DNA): TGTGCCAGCAGCTTAGCGTGGGCCGAGAACAATGAGCAGTTCTTC. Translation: CASSLAWAENNEQFF.

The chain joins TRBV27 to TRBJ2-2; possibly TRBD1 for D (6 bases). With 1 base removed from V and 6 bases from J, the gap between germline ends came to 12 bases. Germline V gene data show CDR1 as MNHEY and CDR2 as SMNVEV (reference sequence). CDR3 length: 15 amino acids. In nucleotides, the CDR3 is TGTGCCAGCAGTTTATGGGGGCTCCTTGCCGGGGAGCTGTTTTTT. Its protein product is CASSLWGLLAGELFF.

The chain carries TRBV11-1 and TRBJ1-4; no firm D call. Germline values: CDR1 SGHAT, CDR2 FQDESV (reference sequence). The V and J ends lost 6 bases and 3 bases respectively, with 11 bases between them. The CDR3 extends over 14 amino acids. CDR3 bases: TGTGCCAGCAGTCCGGTTGGGTCTAATGAAAAACTGTTTTTT. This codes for CASSPVGSNEKLFF. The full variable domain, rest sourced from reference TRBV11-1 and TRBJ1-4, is EAEVAQSPRYKITEKSQAVAFWCDPISGHATLYWYRQILGQGPELLVQFQDESVVDDSQLPKDRFSAERLKGVDSTLKIQPAELGDSAMYLCASSPVGSNEKLFFGSGTQLSVL.

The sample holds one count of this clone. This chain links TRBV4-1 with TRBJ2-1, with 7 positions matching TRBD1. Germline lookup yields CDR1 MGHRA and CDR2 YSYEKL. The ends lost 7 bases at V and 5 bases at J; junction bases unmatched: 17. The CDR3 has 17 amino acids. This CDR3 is CASTPRRQGVIDNEQFF. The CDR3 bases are TGCGCCAGCACCCCAAGAAGGCAGGGGGTGATCGACAATGAGCAGTTCTTC.

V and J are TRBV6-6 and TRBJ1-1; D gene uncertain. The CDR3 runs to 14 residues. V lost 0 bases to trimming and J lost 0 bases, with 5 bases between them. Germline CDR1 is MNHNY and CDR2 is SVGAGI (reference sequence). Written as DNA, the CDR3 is TGTGCCAGCAGTTACTCGATTCTGAACACTGAAGCTTTCTTT. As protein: CASSYSILNTEAFF.

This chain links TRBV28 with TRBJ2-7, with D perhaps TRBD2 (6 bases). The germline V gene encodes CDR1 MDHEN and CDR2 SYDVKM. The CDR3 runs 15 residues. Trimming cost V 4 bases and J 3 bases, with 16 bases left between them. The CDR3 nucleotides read TGTGCCAGCAGTTCAAGGACTAACAATCACTACGAGCAGTACTTC. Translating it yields CASSSRTNNHYEQYF.

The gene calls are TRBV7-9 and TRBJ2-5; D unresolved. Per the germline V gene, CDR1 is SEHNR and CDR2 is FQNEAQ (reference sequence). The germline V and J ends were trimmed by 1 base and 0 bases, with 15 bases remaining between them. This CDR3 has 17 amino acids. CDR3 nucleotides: TGTGCCAGCAGCTTAGGCCGAGCAAGAGCCTACCAAGAGACCCAGTACTTC. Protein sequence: CASSLGRARAYQETQYF.